Each of the 19 T cell receptor beta chains below was sequenced from the same sample in a study of siplizumab effects on memory and regulatory T cells. The method was immunoSEQ multiplex PCR; TCRdb's version includes in-frame clones alone and lacks a portion of them. Found here are about 120,000 clones, around 94% of them singletons; the top ten hold approximately 1.8%. Sequenced: non-Treg CD4+ T cells sorted from blood. The source is a human donor in good health.

The genes are TRBV11-2 and TRBJ1-4; TRBD1 agrees at 7 bases. This CDR3 comprises 13 residues. Trimming removed 2 bases from V and 12 bases from J; junction bases left unmatched: 6. Per the germline V gene, CDR1 is SGHAT and CDR2 is FQNNGV. Here the CDR3 DNA reads TGTGCCAGCAGCTTAAAGGATGGGACAGAACTGTTTTTT. Translation: CASSLKDGTELFF.

J is TRBJ2-1 and V is TRBV7-2; 7 bases line up with TRBD1. Germline V CDR1 and CDR2: SGHTA, FQGNSA. With V trimmed by 5 bases and J by 0 bases, 4 bases remained unmatched. The length of the CDR3 is 15 residues. In DNA form, the CDR3 reads TGTGCCAGCAGCCTCGACAGGGACTCCTACAATGAGCAGTTCTTC. Translation: CASSLDRDSYNEQFF. Using reference TRBV7-2 and TRBJ2-1 for the parts outside the CDR3, the full variable domain is GAGVSQSPSNKVTEKGKDVELRCDPISGHTALYWYRQSLGQGLEFLIYFQGNSAPDKSGLPSDRFSAERTGGSVSTLTIQRTQQEDSAVYLCASSLDRDSYNEQFFGPGTRLTVL.

The chain uses TRBV6-5 and TRBJ1-1; a possible D gene is TRBD1 (6 bases). The CDR3 has 15 amino acids. The V gene's germline CDR1 is MNHEY and CDR2 SVGAGI. Deletions cut 2 bases from V and 3 bases from J, with 13 bases between. CDR3 protein: CASSYEGGLDTEAFF. CDR3 DNA sequence: TGTGCCAGCAGTTACGAGGGGGGGCTGGACACTGAAGCTTTCTTT.

This chain links TRBV19 with TRBJ2-7; a weak D match, TRBD1 (6 bases). Germline CDR1 LNHDA, CDR2 SQIVND (reference sequence). Trimming cost V 6 bases and J 5 bases, with 17 bases left between them. The length of the CDR3 is 14 residues. The CDR3 loop is CASRDRNLVHEQYF. The CDR3 nucleotides are TGTGCCAGTAGGGACAGAAATTTGGTCCACGAGCAGTACTTC.

J is TRBJ2-3 and V is TRBV10-3; perhaps TRBD1 as D (5 bases). The germline CDR1 and CDR2 sequences are ENHRY and SYGVKD. V lost 9 bases to trimming and J lost 1 base, with 14 bases between them. This CDR3 is built from 14 residues. CDR3 amino acids: CAISQGIRTDTQYF. The CDR3 nucleotides are TGTGCCATATCCCAGGGAATTCGCACAGATACGCAGTATTTT.

The chain has TRBV9 and TRBJ2-1; D perhaps matches TRBD2 (7 bases). Trimming left V 1 base short and J 4 bases short, with 12 bases between. Germline CDR1 reads SGDLS; CDR2 reads YYNGEE. This CDR3 contains 15 residues. CDR3 loop: CASSVQGGGYNEQFF. CDR3 DNA sequence: TGTGCCAGCAGCGTACAGGGAGGGGGGTACAATGAGCAGTTCTTC.

The chain employs TRBV30 and TRBJ2-4, with 11 bases fitting TRBD1. Germline V gene sequence: CDR1 GTSNPN, CDR2 SVGIG (reference sequence). V shed 7 bases and J 11 bases; nucleotides not matched to a gene: 10. This CDR3 is built from 13 residues. CDR3 region: CAYRDRGVEVQYF. The CDR3 DNA is TGTGCCTACAGGGACAGGGGGGTGGAAGTTCAGTACTTC.

The count of this clone is one. The rearrangement uses TRBV7-9 and TRBJ2-5; TRBD1 aligns across 8 bases. This CDR3 is built from 15 residues. V was clipped by 1 base and J by 3 bases; unmatched bases: 4. Germline V gene lookup returns CDR1 SEHNR and CDR2 FQNEAQ (reference sequence). CDR3 nucleotides: TGTGCCAGCAGCTTAGACCCGGGACAGGAAGAGACCCAGTACTTC. Translated, it gives CASSLDPGQEETQYF.

The V and J genes are TRBV11-3 and TRBJ2-2; tentative D call: TRBD1 (5 bases). V was clipped by 5 bases and J by 4 bases, with 14 bases between them. Germline V lookup: CDR1 SGHNT, CDR2 YENEEA. The CDR3 length is 15 residues. CDR3 bases: TGTGCCAGCAGCGAATTTTCAGACAGCACCGGGGAGCTGTTTTTT. Translation gives CASSEFSDSTGELFF. The complete variable domain, with remaining parts taken from reference TRBV11-3 and TRBJ2-2, reads EAGVVQSPRYKIIEKKQPVAFWCNPISGHNTLYWYLQNLGQGPELLIRYENEEAVDDSQLPKDRFSAERLKGVDSTLKIQPAELGDSAVYLCASSEFSDSTGELFFGEGSRLTVL.

The chain combines TRBV6-6 with TRBJ2-7; 7 bases line up with TRBD1. The CDR3 totals 13 residues. J was trimmed by 3 bases and V by 8 bases; bases with no gene match: 7. Per germline, CDR1 MNHNY and CDR2 SVGAGI (reference sequence). The chain's CDR3 is CASGDYRGYEQYF. CDR3 sequence (DNA): TGTGCCAGCGGGGATTACAGGGGCTACGAGCAGTACTTC.

The chain has TRBV25-1 and TRBJ2-5; TRBD1 or TRBD2 may be the D gene (6 bases each). Trimming took 7 bases from V and 2 from J, leaving 14 bases between them. The CDR3 runs 14 residues. The germline V gene encodes CDR1 MGHDK and CDR2 SYGVNS. CDR3 amino acids: CASTPTGTQETQYF. In nucleotides, the CDR3 is TGTGCCAGCACCCCAACAGGGACTCAAGAGACCCAGTACTTC.

About this clone itself: Other nucleotide sequences from this sample produce the same CDR3. The V and J genes are TRBV5-1 and TRBJ1-2, with 7 bases fitting TRBD1. This CDR3 is 13 amino acids long. Germline V lookup: CDR1 SGHRS, CDR2 YFSETQ. V gave up 0 bases and J gave up 8 bases; unmatched junction bases: 4. The CDR3 region is CASSLETGRGYTF. The CDR3 DNA sequence: TGCGCCAGCAGCTTGGAGACAGGGCGAGGCTACACCTTC.

The chain employs TRBV27 and TRBJ2-7, with a tentative D call TRBD1 (5 bases). Per germline, CDR1 MNHEY and CDR2 SMNVEV (reference sequence). V lost 5 bases to trimming and J lost 0 bases, with 11 bases between them. CDR3 length: 14 amino acids. CDR3 nucleotides: TGTGCCAGCAGTCAGACACAGGTCTCCTACGAGCAGTACTTC. It codes for CASSQTQVSYEQYF.

This sequence joins TRBV7-9 and TRBJ2-5, with 10 bases lining up with TRBD2. The CDR3 consists of 16 residues. V dropped 5 bases and J dropped 1; count of bases not matched to a gene: 7. The germline gives CDR1 SEHNR, CDR2 FQNEAQ (reference sequence). CDR3 nucleotides: TGTGCCAGCAGCCGGGGGCCTAGCGGGGGCCAAGAGACCCAGTACTTC. This codes for CASSRGPSGGQETQYF.

This chain connects TRBV5-1 to TRBJ2-7; 8 nucleotides match TRBD2. The CDR3 is made up of 15 amino acids. Germline values: CDR1 SGHRS, CDR2 YFSETQ. Germline trimming cut 4 bases from V and 0 bases from J; bases unmatched to any gene: 6. The CDR3 region has the DNA TGCGCCAGCAGCCTTAGCGGGGCAAGCTCCTACGAGCAGTACTTC. Residues: CASSLSGASSYEQYF. The variable domain in full, with the rest retrieved from reference TRBV5-1 and TRBJ2-7, is KAGVTQTPRYLIKTRGQQVTLSCSPISGHRSVSWYQQTPGQGLQFLFEYFSETQRNKGNFPGRFSGRQFSNSRSEMNVSTLELGDSALYLCASSLSGASSYEQYFGPGTRLTVT.

The chain joins TRBV6-5 to TRBJ1-2; D not resolved. The ends were cut back, 0 bases at V and 2 bases at J, with 7 bases in the middle. Per the germline V gene, CDR1 is MNHEY and CDR2 is SVGAGI. The CDR3 covers 14 residues. The CDR3 reads CASSYSNSNYGYTF. DNA for the CDR3: TGTGCCAGCAGTTACTCGAACAGCAACTATGGCTACACCTTC.

This CDR3 reads CASSLEGAGVEQFF. The CDR3, as DNA: TGTGCCAGCAGCTTGGAGGGGGCAGGTGTTGAGCAGTTCTTC. The V and J genes are TRBV13 and TRBJ2-1; TRBD1 might be the D (7 bases). The CDR3 totals 14 residues. V lost 3 bases to trimming and J lost 9 bases, with 15 bases between them. Per the germline V gene, CDR1 is PRHDT and CDR2 is FYEKMQ (reference sequence).

The chain uses TRBV7-2 and TRBJ1-1; 7 bases map to TRBD1. CDR1 and CDR2 from the germline V gene are SGHTA and FQGNSA. J was trimmed by 1 base and V by 10 bases; bases with no gene match: 9. This CDR3 is 14 amino acids long. The CDR3 DNA sequence: TGTGCCACCTCGAATCGACAGGGGAACACTGAAGCTTTCTTT. The encoded protein is CATSNRQGNTEAFF.

V usage is TRBV5-4 and J usage is TRBJ2-7, with 7 bases identical to TRBD2. The trim removed 0 bases at V and 5 bases at J, leaving 8 bases unmatched. This CDR3 has 15 amino acids. From germline, CDR1 is SGHNT and CDR2 YYREEE (reference sequence). CDR3: CASSLAGTNIHEQYF. The CDR3 DNA reads as TGTGCCAGCAGCTTGGCCGGGACTAATATCCACGAGCAGTACTTC.